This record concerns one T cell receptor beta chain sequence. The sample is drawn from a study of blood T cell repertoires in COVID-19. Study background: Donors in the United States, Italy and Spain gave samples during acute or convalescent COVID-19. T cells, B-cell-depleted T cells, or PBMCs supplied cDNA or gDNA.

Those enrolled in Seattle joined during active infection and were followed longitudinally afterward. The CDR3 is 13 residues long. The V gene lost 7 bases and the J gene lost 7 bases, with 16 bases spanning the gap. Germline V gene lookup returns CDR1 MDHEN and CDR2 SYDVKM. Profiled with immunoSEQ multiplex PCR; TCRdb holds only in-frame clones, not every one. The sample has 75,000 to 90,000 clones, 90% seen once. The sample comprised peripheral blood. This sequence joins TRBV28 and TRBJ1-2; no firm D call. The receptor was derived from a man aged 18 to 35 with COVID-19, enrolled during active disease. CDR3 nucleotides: TGTGCCAGCATCCCTTATGAGGGAGGTGGCTACACCTTC. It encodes CASIPYEGGGYTF.